The present TCR beta chain was sequenced within a study of cytomegalovirus exposure and HLA in healthy donors. The V and J ends lost 6 bases and 7 bases, in that order; junction bases with no gene match: 3. CDR1 is SQVTM and CDR2 is ANQGSEA in the germline V gene. This CDR3 spans 11 amino acids. Only in-frame clones appear in the TCRdb table, and some are missing; sequencing was by immunoSEQ multiplex PCR. Found here are 50,000 to 80,000 clones, roughly 94% of them singletons; the top ten hold approximately 6%. Overall study findings and caveats: A list of 150 or so TCR beta chains associated with cytomegalovirus was given. As confirmed in vitro, a few CMV-associated chains were specific for CMV antigens.

Of note for this clone: The antigen remains unidentified.

This receptor was taken from a woman aged 18-30 years in good health and CMV-seropositive. The V gene is TRBV29-1, the J gene TRBJ2-1, with 7 positions matching TRBD1. Sample: PBMCs. In DNA, the CDR3 is TGCAGCGTGGAACAGGGGAATGAGCAGTTCTTC. As protein: CSVEQGNEQFF.